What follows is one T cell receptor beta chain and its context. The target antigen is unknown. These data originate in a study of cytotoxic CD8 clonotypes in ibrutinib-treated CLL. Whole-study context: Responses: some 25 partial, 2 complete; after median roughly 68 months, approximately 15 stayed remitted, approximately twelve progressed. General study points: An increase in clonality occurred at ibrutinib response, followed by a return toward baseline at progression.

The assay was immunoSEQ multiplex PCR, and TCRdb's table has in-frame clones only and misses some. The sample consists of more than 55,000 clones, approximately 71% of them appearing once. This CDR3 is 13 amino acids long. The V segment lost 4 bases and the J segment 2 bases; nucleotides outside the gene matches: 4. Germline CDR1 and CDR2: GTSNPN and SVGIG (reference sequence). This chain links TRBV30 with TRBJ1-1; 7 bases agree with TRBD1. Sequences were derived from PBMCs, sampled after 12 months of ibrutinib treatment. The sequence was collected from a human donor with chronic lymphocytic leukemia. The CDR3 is CAWNRGRNTEAFF. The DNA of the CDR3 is TGTGCCTGGAATAGGGGGCGAAACACTGAAGCTTTCTTT.